This TCR beta chain comes out of a study of identical twins. Findings and limits, study-wide: For zero-insertion analyses, partial confounding could come from invariant MAIT and iNKT cells. Recombination models fit unrelated individuals' TCR alpha sharing but underestimated twins'.

Healthy Caucasian individuals made up all the donors. TCRdb reprocessed the 5' RACE reads via MiXCR and lists one record per CDR3 protein. The profile covers 1.5 million to 2 million distinct CDR3 sequences, with around 29% appearing a single time and 0.27% taken by the ten largest. On this clonotype: As yet, its antigen is unknown.

The sequenced sample consisted of cord blood. The sequence came from a newborn girl in good health.

CDR3 coding DNA: TGTGCCAGCAGCGTAGGGCGGGGGACTAGCACAGATACGCAGTATTTT. Translating gives CASSVGRGTSTDTQYF. The chain has TRBV9 and TRBJ2-3; 7 nucleotides line up with TRBD2. The germline CDR1 and CDR2 sequences are SGDLS and YYNGEE. The CDR3 loop spans 16 amino acids. J was trimmed by 0 bases and V by 0 bases; bases with no gene match: 4.